These T cell receptor beta chains were read from a single sample in a study of Ad26.COV2.S vaccination and SARS-CoV-2 variants. Assay: immunoSEQ multiplex PCR; the TCRdb copy retains only in-frame clones and omits some. The sample consists of roughly 380,000 clones, around nine tenths of them appearing once. The sequencing used peripheral blood, collected in a trial of Ad26.COV2.S vaccine versus placebo. The receptors derive from a person between 18 and 59 years old who received the Ad26.COV2.S COVID-19 vaccine or a placebo. Both conserved end residues are part of each CDR3. A D gene is named only where the DNA matches it firmly. Rows may omit the clone size; those that give it use once, few, many or a size class.

D | J | size | V | DNA | CDR3
TRBD1 | TRBJ1-2 | NA | TRBV4-2 | TGTGCCAGCAGCCAAGACGCTATATCAGGGGGTGACTATGGCTACACCTTC | CASSQDAISGGDYGYTF
NA | TRBJ2-7 | NA | TRBV9 | TGTGCCAGCAGCGTAGCTCCCACTAGCCTCAGCTCCTACGAGCAGTACTTC | CASSVAPTSLSSYEQYF
NA | TRBJ2-3 | NA | TRBV6-5 | TGTGCCAGCAGCCGCACCCCTCGACCGAGAGATACGCAGTATTTT | CASSRTPRPRDTQYF
TRBD1 | TRBJ2-2 | NA | TRBV5-4 | TGTGCCAGCAGCTGGACAGGGGCCGGGGAGCTGTTTTTT | CASSWTGAGELFF
TRBD1 | TRBJ2-5 | NA | TRBV24-1 | TGTGCCACCAGTGATACCGGACAGGGAGGAGAGACCCAGTACTTC | CATSDTGQGGETQYF
TRBD2 | TRBJ2-2 | NA | TRBV11-2 | TGTGCCAGCAGCCAAGGACTAGCCCCCGGGGAGCTGTTTTTT | CASSQGLAPGELFF
NA | TRBJ1-5 | NA | TRBV9 | TGTGCCAGCAGCGACCGGTACGGACCGACGAATCAGCCCCAGCATTTT | CASSDRYGPTNQPQHF
TRBD1 | TRBJ2-7 | NA | TRBV5-4 | TGTGCCAGCAGCCGAAACCGGGACAGTTCCTACGAGCAGTACTTC | CASSRNRDSSYEQYF
TRBD1 | TRBJ2-7 | NA | TRBV5-5 | TGTGCCAGCAGAGGGACAGCCTACGAGCAGTACTTC | CASRGTAYEQYF
NA | TRBJ2-5 | NA | TRBV10-3 | TGTGCCATCAGTGACGGTCGAGAGACCCAGTACTTC | CAISDGRETQYF
NA | TRBJ2-7 | NA | TRBV7-9 | TGTGCCAGCAGCCCCGAGGTCTCCTACGAGCAGTACTTC | CASSPEVSYEQYF
TRBD1 | TRBJ1-5 | NA | TRBV6-1 | TGTGCCAGCCTTATGGCTACAGGGGGTGTCCAGCCCCAGCATTTT | CASLMATGGVQPQHF
TRBD1 | TRBJ1-3 | NA | TRBV15 | TGTGCCACCAGCAGAGCCCCGGGACAGTATGGAAACACCATATATTTT | CATSRAPGQYGNTIYF
NA | TRBJ2-5 | NA | TRBV5-4 | TGTGCCAGCAGCTCACCCTGGGAGACCCAGTACTTC | CASSSPWETQYF
NA | TRBJ2-3 | once | TRBV5-4 | TGTGCCAGCAGCTTGGGGGGCGGGAAAATAGATACGCAGTATTTT | CASSLGGGKIDTQYF
NA | TRBJ1-2 | NA | TRBV30 | TGTGCGGGGAACAGACCCCCTAACTATGGCTACACCTTC | CAGNRPPNYGYTF
TRBD1 | TRBJ2-1 | NA | TRBV7-3 | TGTGCCAGCAGCTTCGGGACAGGGGCCAATGAGCAGTTCTTC | CASSFGTGANEQFF
TRBD1 | TRBJ1-2 | NA | TRBV30 | TGTGCCTGGAGTGCAGGGGGGACCTATGGCTACACCTTC | CAWSAGGTYGYTF
NA | TRBJ2-6 | NA | TRBV10-3 | TGTGCCATCAACGGCGGTCGAACAGACGGGGCCAACGTCCTGACTTTC | CAINGGRTDGANVLTF
NA | TRBJ1-1 | NA | TRBV19 | TGTGCCAGTAGGTATAGCAGGGAAAAAGGGGACACTGAAGCTTTCTTT | CASRYSREKGDTEAFF
NA | TRBJ1-4 | NA | TRBV2 | TGTGCCAGCAGCGCCGACAGATCTAGGGAAAAACTGTTTTTT | CASSADRSREKLFF